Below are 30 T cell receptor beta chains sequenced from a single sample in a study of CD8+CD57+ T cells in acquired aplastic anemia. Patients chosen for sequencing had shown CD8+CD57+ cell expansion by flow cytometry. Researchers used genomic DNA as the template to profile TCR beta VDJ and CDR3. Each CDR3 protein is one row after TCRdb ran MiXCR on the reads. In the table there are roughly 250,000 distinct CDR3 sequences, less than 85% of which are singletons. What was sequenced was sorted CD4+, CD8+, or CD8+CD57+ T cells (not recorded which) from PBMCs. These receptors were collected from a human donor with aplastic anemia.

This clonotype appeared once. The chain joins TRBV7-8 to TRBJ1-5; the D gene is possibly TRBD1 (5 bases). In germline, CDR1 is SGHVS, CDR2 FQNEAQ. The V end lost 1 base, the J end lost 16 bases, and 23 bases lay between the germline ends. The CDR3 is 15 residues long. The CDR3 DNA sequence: TGTGCCAGCAGCTTAGGGGGCGCCCGCGATACGCAGTATCATTTT. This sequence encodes CASSLGGARDTQYHF.

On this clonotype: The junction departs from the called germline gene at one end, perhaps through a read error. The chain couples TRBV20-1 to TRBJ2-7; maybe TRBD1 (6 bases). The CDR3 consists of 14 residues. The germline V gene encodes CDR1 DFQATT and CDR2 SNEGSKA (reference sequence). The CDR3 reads CSAQTGQRIYEQCF. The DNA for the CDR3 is TGCAGTGCTCAGACAGGACAGCGGATCTACGAGCAGTGCTTC.

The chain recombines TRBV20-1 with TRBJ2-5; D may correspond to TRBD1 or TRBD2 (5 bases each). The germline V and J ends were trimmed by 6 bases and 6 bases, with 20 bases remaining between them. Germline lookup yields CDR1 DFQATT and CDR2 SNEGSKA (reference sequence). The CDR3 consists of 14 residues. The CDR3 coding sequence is TGCAGTGCCATCGGGTGGGGACGCAAGAAGACCCAGTACTTC. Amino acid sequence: CSAIGWGRKKTQYF.

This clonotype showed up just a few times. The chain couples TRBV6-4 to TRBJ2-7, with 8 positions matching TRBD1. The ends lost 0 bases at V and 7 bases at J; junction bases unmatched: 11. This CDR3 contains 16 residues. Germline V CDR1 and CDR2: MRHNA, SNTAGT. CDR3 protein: CASSDSSTGGIGEQYV. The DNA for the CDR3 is TGTGCCAGCAGTGACTCGAGTACAGGGGGGATCGGGGAGCAGTACGTC.

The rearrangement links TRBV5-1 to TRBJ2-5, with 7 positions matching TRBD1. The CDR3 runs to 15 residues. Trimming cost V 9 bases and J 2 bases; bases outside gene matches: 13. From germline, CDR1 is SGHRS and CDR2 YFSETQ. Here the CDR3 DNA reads TGCGCCACCAGACAGGGTATGGGCGAGCAAGAGACCCAGTACTTC. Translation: CATRQGMGEQETQYF.

CDR3 in amino acids: CAGRLDRTAQYF. CDR3 nucleotide sequence: TGTGCCGGCCGCTTGGATAGGACAGCCCAGTACTTC. This chain joins TRBV11-3 and TRBJ2-5; a possible D gene is TRBD1 (6 bases). Germline V CDR1 and CDR2: SGHNT, YENEEA. The CDR3 is 12 residues long. The V gene lost 11 bases and the J gene lost 9 bases, with 19 bases spanning the gap.

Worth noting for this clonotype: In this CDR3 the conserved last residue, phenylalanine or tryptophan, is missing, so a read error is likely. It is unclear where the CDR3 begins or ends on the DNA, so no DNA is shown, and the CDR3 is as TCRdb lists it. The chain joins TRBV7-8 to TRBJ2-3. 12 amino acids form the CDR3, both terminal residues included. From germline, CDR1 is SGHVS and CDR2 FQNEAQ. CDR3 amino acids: CASSVGGGTESL.

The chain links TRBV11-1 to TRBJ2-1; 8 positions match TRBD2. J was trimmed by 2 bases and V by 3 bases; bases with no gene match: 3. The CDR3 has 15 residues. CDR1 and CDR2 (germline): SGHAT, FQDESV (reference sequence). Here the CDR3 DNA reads TGTGCCAGCAGCTTTAGCGGGGACCCCTACAATGAGCAGTTCTTC. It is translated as CASSFSGDPYNEQFF.

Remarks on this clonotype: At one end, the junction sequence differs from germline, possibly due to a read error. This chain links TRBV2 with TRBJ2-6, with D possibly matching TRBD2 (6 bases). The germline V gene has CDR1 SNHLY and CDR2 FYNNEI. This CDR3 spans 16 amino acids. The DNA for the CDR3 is TGTGCCAGCGGGGTCGGGGGTAGCTACGGGGCGAACGTCCTGCCTTTC. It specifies CASGVGGSYGANVLPF.

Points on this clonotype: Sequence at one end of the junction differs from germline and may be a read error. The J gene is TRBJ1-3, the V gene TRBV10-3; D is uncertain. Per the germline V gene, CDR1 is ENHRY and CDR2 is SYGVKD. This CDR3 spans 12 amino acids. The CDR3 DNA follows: TGTGCCACAACCAACTCTGGAAACACCACATATTTT. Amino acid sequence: CATTNSGNTTYF.

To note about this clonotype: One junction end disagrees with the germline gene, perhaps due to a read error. This chain's CDR3 is CASSPARGPNTQYF. The CDR3, as DNA: TGTGCCAGCAGCCCAGCACGAGGCCCCAATACGCAGTACTTT. This chain links TRBV7-8 with TRBJ2-3, with unresolved D. Germline V gene lookup returns CDR1 SGHVS and CDR2 FQNEAQ. This CDR3 contains 14 residues.

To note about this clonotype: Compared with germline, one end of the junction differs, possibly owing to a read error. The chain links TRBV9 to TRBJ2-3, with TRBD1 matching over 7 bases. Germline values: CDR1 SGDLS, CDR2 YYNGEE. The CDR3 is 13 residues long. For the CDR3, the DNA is TGTGCCAGCAGGGTAGGGGGCTCGGGAACGCAGTCCTTT. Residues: CASRVGGSGTQSF.

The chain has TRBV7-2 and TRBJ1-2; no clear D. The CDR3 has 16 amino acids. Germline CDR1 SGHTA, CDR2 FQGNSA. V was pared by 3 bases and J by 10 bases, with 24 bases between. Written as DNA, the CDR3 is TGTGCCAGCAGCTTTCATCCAGACGGGATAGTCCTTTCCTACACCTTC. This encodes CASSFHPDGIVLSYTF.

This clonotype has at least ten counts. Written as DNA, the CDR3 is TGTGCCAGCAGTTTTGGGACGGACGGCTACACCTTC. As protein: CASSFGTDGYTF. The J gene is TRBJ1-2, the V gene TRBV12-3 or TRBV12-4; possibly TRBD1 for D (5 bases). V dropped 3 bases and J dropped 8 bases, with 10 bases sitting between them. The length of the CDR3 is 12 residues.

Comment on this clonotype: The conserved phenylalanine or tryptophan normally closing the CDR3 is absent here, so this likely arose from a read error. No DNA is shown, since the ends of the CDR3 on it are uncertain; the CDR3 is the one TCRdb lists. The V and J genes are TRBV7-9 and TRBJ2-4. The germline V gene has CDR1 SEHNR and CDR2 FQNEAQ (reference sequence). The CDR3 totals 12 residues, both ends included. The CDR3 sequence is CASSLDGQYFCP.

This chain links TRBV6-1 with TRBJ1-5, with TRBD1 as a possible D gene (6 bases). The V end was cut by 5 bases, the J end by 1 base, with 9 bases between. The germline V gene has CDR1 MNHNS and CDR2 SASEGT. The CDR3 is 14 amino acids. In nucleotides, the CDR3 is TGTGCCAGCAGTATTAGGGGGAGCAATCAGCCCCAGCATTTT. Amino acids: CASSIRGSNQPQHF.

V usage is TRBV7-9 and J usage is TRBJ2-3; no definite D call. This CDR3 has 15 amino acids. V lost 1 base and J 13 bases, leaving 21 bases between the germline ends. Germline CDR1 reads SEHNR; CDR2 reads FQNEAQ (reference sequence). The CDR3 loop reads CASSLVLRSNYNEYF. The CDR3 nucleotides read TGTGCCAGCAGCTTAGTGTTGCGGAGTAACTACAATGAGTATTTT.

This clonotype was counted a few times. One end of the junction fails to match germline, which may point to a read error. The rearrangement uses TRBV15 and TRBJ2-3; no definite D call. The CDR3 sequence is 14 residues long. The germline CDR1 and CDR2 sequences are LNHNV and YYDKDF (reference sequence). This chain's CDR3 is CASSRGREPDTQYF. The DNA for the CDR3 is TGTGCCAGCAGCAGAGGCAGAGAGCCAGATACCCAGTATTTC.

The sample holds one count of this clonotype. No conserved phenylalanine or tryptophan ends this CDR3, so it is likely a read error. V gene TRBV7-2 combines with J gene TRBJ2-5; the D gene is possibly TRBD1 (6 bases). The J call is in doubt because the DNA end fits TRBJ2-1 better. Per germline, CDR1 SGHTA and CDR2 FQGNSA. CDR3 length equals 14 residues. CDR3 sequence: CASSSGTGYGNQFV. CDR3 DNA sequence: TGTGCCAGCAGCTCCGGCACAGGGTATGGCAACCAGTTCGTC.

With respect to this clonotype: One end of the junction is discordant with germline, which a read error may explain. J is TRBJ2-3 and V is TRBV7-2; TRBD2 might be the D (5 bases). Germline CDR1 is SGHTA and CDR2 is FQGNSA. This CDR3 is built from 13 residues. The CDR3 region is CASSLAGAPEPHF. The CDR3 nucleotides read TGTGCCAGCAGCTTAGCGGGAGCTCCCGAGCCGCATTTT.

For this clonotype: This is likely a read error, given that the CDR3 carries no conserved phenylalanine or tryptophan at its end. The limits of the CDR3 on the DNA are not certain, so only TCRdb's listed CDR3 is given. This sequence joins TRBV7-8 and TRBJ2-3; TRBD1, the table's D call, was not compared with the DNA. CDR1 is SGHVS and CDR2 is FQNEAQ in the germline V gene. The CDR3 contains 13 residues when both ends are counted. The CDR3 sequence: CASSFEPTGTHHS.

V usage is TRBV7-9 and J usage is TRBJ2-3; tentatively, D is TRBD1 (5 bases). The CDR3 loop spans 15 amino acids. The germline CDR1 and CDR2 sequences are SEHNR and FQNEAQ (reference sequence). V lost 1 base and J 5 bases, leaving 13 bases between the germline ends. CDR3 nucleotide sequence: TGTGCCAGCAGCTTAGTAGTGACGCAGGGAGATACGCAGTATTTT. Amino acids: CASSLVVTQGDTQYF.

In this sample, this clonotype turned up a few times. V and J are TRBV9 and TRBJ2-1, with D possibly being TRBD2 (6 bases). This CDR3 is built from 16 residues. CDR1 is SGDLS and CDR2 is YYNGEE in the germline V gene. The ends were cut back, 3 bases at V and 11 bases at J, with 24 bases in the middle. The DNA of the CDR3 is TGTGCCAGCAGCGGGGGGGACCGCCAGGGAGGAGATAAGCAGTTCTTC. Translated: CASSGGDRQGGDKQFF.

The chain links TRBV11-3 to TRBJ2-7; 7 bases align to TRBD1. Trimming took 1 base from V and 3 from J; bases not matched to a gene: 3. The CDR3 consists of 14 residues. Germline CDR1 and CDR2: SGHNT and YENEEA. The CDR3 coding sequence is TGTGCCAGCAGCTTAGCAGGGGGAAGCTACGAGCAGTACTTC. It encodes CASSLAGGSYEQYF.

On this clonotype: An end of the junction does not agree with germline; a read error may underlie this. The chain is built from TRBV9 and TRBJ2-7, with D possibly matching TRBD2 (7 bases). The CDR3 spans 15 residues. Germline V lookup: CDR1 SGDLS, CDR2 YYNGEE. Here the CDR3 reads CASSEDGGGHYEEYF. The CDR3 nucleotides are TGTGCCAGCAGTGAAGATGGGGGGGGACACTACGAGGAGTACTTC.

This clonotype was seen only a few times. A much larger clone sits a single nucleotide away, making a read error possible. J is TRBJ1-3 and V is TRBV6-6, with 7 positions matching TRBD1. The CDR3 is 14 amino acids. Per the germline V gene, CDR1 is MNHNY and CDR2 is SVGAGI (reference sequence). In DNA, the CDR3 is TGTGCCGGCAGTTACAGGGGAGTAGGAAACACCATATATTTT. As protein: CAGSYRGVGNTIYF.

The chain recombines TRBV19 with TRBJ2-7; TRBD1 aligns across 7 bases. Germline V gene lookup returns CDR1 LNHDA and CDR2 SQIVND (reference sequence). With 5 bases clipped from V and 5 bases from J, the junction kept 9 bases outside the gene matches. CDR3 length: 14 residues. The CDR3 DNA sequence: TGTGCCAGTAGTCACCGGGACAGTGGTAACGAGCAGTACTTC. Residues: CASSHRDSGNEQYF.

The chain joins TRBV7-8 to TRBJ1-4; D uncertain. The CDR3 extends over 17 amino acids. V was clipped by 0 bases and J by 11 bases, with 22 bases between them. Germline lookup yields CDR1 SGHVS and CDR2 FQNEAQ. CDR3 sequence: CASSLAGGPDTRDKLFF. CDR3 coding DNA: TGTGCCAGCAGCTTAGCGGGAGGTCCCGATACGCGCGATAAACTGTTTTTT.

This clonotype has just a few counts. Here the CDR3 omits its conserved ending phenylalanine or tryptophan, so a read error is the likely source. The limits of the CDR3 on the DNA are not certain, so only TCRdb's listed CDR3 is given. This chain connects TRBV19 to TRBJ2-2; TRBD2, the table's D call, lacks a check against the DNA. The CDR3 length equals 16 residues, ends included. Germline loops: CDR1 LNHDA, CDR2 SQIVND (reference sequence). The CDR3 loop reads CASSVASGAYNEQFFV.

The CDR3: CASSSEGLVYTQYF. CDR3 coding DNA: TGCGCCAGCAGCTCGGAGGGACTAGTCTATACGCAGTATTTT. This sequence joins TRBV5-1 and TRBJ2-3; TRBD2 matches at 8 bases. The CDR3 length is 14 residues. From germline, CDR1 is SGHRS and CDR2 YFSETQ. The V gene end was trimmed by 3 bases and the J gene end by 7 bases; junction bases not matched to a gene: 7.